The clone carrying this TCR beta chain was picked up one time. These data come from a study of blood T cell repertoires in COVID-19. Study-level background: Whether acute or convalescent, the COVID-19 samples came from the United States, Italy and Spain. Nucleic acid was either cDNA or gDNA, and it came from T cells, B-cell-depleted T cells, or PBMCs.

CDR3 length: 15 amino acids. V was shortened by 6 bases and J by 8 bases, with 21 bases between the two germline ends. CDR1 SGHAT and CDR2 FQDESV come from the germline V gene (reference sequence). Sequencing used immunoSEQ multiplex PCR; TCRdb keeps in-frame clones, though not all of them. Of more than 150,000 clones listed, approximately 80% are singletons. The material sequenced was peripheral blood. This TCR derives from a human donor in a cohort sampled during active COVID-19. This chain links TRBV11-1 with TRBJ2-3, with a possible D match to TRBD2 (5 bases). CDR3 in DNA: TGTGCCAGCAGGGAGCCTTCCCATAGTGCGGGTACGCAGTATTTT. Translated: CASREPSHSAGTQYF.